The count of the clone carrying this T cell receptor beta chain is one. Its antigen remains unknown. V was pared by 0 bases and J by 7 bases, with 7 bases of the junction left unmatched. The CDR3 covers 16 residues. Germline V gene lookup returns CDR1 SGHTA and CDR2 FQGNSA. The data originate from a study of cytomegalovirus exposure and HLA in healthy donors. Researchers ran the PCR with 60 Vbeta and 13 Jbeta primers. The table came from immunoSEQ multiplex PCR; TCRdb's copy has only in-frame clones and leaves some out. Here the sample spans about 180,000 clones, 82% being singletons. Findings and limits, study-wide: Information on immune exposure was restricted to one variable (CMV serostatus). According to an earlier analysis, most TCR beta V segments yielded productive rearrangements about 90% or about 30% of the time. Sequencing depth across donors, presence/absence analyses assumed, was roughly uniform.

The V gene is TRBV7-2, the J gene TRBJ2-1; 9 nucleotides align to TRBD2. The source is a man aged 40-49 years in good health and CMV-seronegative. The sample was PBMCs. The CDR3 DNA sequence: TGTGCCAGCAGCTTAGCGATAGCGGGAGTGGAAAATGAGCAGTTCTTC. It translates to CASSLAIAGVENEQFF.